The rows below give T cell receptor beta chains drawn from one sample of a study of blood T cell repertoires in COVID-19. Generated by immunoSEQ multiplex PCR, the TCRdb table keeps only in-frame clones and is missing some. The sample carries 200,000 to 250,000 clones, about 79% recorded once. Sequencing used peripheral blood. These receptors were taken from a man older than 75 with acute or convalescent COVID-19. Both conserved end residues are part of each CDR3. Each record gives: J gene, V gene, D gene, CDR3 protein. A D gene is named only where the DNA matches it firmly.

>TRBJ1-2|TRBV9|NA
CASSVGGPVVEGYTF
>TRBJ2-3|TRBV5-5|TRBD2
CASSLGLAGSTDTQYF
>TRBJ2-2|TRBV5-1|NA
CASSLAANTGELFF
>TRBJ1-2|TRBV19|NA
CASSNRRFTYGYTF
>TRBJ2-6|TRBV27|TRBD2
CASSPRLAGALSGANVLTF
>TRBJ1-2|TRBV5-1|NA
CASSPRRYNRDGNYGYTF
>TRBJ1-4|TRBV7-2|TRBD1
CASSLTGPTEKLFF
>TRBJ2-5|TRBV5-1|TRBD1
CASSSGQARRETQYF
>TRBJ1-6|TRBV5-4|NA
CALGAKDSPLHF
>TRBJ1-1|TRBV27|TRBD1
CASSSSGTGFEAFF
>TRBJ2-7|TRBV4-1|TRBD1
CASSRDRSYEQYF
>TRBJ2-7|TRBV30|NA
CAWSKSPREQYF
>TRBJ1-4|TRBV9|TRBD1
CASSLQTGTGNEKLFF
>TRBJ2-3|TRBV5-1|NA
CASSPGGPTDTQYF
>TRBJ1-2|TRBV30|TRBD1
CAWSAFGTGNYGYTF
>TRBJ2-7|TRBV7-9|TRBD2
CASSLGGGRPQQYF
>TRBJ1-5|TRBV27|NA
CASNRGDQPQHF
>TRBJ1-6|TRBV3-1/TRBV3-2|TRBD1
CASSTGGNSPLHF
>TRBJ1-4|TRBV9|TRBD1
CASSVVAGGTNEKLFF
>TRBJ1-5|TRBV5-1|NA
CASSLGRNQPQHF
>TRBJ2-1|TRBV7-9|TRBD1
CASSPTQGASYNEQFF
>TRBJ1-5|TRBV28|TRBD1
CASTPGGSNQPQHF
>TRBJ2-7|TRBV7-6|NA
CASSLVGANYEQYF
>TRBJ2-3|TRBV15|TRBD2
CATSRGRGEGSDTQYF
>TRBJ1-1|TRBV7-9|NA
CASIQAMNTEAFF
>TRBJ2-7|TRBV4-2|TRBD2
CASSQGRGGGVYEQYF
>TRBJ1-1|TRBV30|NA
CAWSVVSTEAFF
>TRBJ1-2|TRBV3-1/TRBV3-2|TRBD1
CASSQAGAGGLHYGYTF
>TRBJ2-7|TRBV18|TRBD1
CASSPRDRGNEQYF
>TRBJ2-1|TRBV20-1|TRBD2
CSASPQWTSGGISSYNEQFF
>TRBJ1-6|TRBV7-9|TRBD1
CASSLGDRFSPLHF
>TRBJ2-1|TRBV27|TRBD2
CASSSRERETEQFF
>TRBJ1-1|TRBV6-5|TRBD1
CASSWSDRVRTEAFF
>TRBJ2-3|TRBV5-4|TRBD1
CASSQTQGARDTQYF
>TRBJ2-3|TRBV4-2|NA
CASSQGRGSADTQYF
>TRBJ2-5|TRBV5-1|TRBD1
CASGLQGAGETQYF
>TRBJ2-1|TRBV6-5|TRBD1
CASRYIDRETNEQFF
>TRBJ2-1|TRBV24-1|TRBD1
CATSAPLAGQGYNEQFF
>TRBJ1-6|TRBV7-2|TRBD1
CASSLVFTGGASLHF
>TRBJ1-5|TRBV4-1|NA
CASSPSLISNQPQHF
>TRBJ2-2|TRBV9|NA
CASSVRLNTGELFF
>TRBJ2-2|TRBV6-5|NA
CASSYSRGRSGELFF
>TRBJ2-3|TRBV6-1|NA
CASTQLGLGTDTQYF
>TRBJ1-5|TRBV5-5|NA
CASSLITSTANQPQHF
>TRBJ2-7|TRBV6-5|NA
CASRADRTQGNEQYF
>TRBJ1-5|TRBV19|NA
CASRSPGEAGPQHF